This record concerns one T cell receptor beta chain sequence. No antigen is known for it. Nothing much larger sits one base from this clone, and base qualities are not available. Library generation was performed with RT-PCR. TCRdb records NextSeq 550 as the sequencer. TCRdb reprocessing: public reads trimmed at Q25 with fastp, clones called with MiXCR, in-frame beta chains kept. CDR3 protein sequences are deduplicated, and each keeps its most common genes and DNA. The sample table holds some 200,000 distinct CDR3 sequences, of which less than 45% were seen once. The biggest ten clones account for 33% of the sample. From the germline V gene, CDR1 is SGHRS and CDR2 is YFSETQ. Trimming costs V 4 bases and J 4 bases, and their ends lie 17 bases apart. From the cysteine through the phenylalanine, the CDR3 covers 15 amino acids. The only DNA kept is the CDR3, 45 bases in frame from the first base. The sample is drawn from a study of patients and donors after allogeneic stem cell transplantation (dated by TCRdb to 2019 to 2021).

Specimen: blood, either unsorted or a sorted T cell fraction (not recorded which). Rearrangement joined TRBV5-1 to TRBJ1-2; a weak D assignment points to TRBD1 (6 bases agree). This clonotype was sampled from a human donor who was either an allogeneic HSCT recipient or a stem cell or donor lymphocyte infusion donor (not recorded which). It is not recorded whose cells these are; they may come from a transplant donor. The sequenced DNA: TGCGCCAGCAGCCCCACTGGGGGGCGTGCCTATGGCTACACCTTC. Its translation is CASSPTGGRAYGYTF.